The clone carrying this T cell receptor (beta chain) was recorded at least ten times. The antigen is undetermined. This CDR3 region has 15 residues. The germline V and J ends were trimmed by 0 bases and 6 bases, with 11 bases remaining between them. Germline V gives CDR1 SGHTA, CDR2 FQGNSA. The sample belongs to a study of T cell repertoires in cytomegalovirus infection. For the study at large: Indicated by public TCR beta signatures were CMV infection and matching HLA type. Study findings and constraints: Adding up the frequency of public TCR beta families identified people who carried CMV plus the relevant HLA. The response measured ex vivo was dominated by TCR beta clonotypes (HLA-C-restricted and CMV-specific).

Using its own MiXCR run on the reads, TCRdb lists one record per CDR3 protein. Seen here are 450,000 to 650,000 distinct CDR3 sequences, more than 25% observed once, and the top ten hold under 15%. The receptor was derived from a human donor in good health (CMV status not recorded). Some clones in this sample may be carry-over from other donors' samples. The chain carries TRBV7-2 and TRBJ2-2; no clear D. Sequences were obtained from PBMCs. CDR3 loop: CASSLAAGGSGELFF. The CDR3 nucleotides are TGTGCCAGCAGCTTAGCCGCAGGCGGATCCGGGGAGCTGTTTTTT.